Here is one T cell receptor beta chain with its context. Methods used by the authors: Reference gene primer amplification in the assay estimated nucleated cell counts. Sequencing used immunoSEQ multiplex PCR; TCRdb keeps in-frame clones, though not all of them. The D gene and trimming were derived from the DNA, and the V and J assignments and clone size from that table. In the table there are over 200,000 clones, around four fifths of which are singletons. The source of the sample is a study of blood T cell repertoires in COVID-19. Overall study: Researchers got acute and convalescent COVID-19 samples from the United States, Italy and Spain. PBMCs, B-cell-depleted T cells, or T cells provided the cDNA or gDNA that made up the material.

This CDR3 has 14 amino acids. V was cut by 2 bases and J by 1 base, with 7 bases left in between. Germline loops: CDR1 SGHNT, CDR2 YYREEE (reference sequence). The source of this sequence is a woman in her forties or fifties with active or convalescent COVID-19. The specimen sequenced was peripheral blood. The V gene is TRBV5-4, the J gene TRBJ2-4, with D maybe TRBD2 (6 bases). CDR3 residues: CASSFGGAKNIQYF. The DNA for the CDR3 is TGTGCCAGCAGCTTTGGGGGGGCCAAAAACATTCAGTACTTC.